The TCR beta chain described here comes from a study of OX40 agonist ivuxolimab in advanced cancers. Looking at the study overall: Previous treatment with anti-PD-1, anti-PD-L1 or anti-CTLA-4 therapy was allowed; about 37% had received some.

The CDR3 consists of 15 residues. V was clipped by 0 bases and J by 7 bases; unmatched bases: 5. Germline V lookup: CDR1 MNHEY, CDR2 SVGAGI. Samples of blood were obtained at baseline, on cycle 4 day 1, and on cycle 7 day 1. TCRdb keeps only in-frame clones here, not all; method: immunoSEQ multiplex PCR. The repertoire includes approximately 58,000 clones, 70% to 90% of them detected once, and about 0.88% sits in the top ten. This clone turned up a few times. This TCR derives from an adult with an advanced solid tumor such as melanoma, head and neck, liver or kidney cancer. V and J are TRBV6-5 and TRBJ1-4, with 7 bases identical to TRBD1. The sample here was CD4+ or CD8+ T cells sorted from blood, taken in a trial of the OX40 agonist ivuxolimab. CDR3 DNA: TGTGCCAGCAGTTACTCGACAGGGAGGGGTGAAAAACTGTTTTTT. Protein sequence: CASSYSTGRGEKLFF.